This T cell receptor beta chain was retrieved from a study of cytomegalovirus exposure and HLA in healthy donors. In regard to this clone: Its antigen is unidentified.

Broader study findings: It was likely that a cluster of highly shared sequence variants was a sequencing artifact. Presence/absence analyses assumed roughly uniform sequencing depth across donors. Most TCR sequences proved rare, with some public TCRs found in many donors.

In the PCR, 60 Vbeta and 13 Jbeta primers were used. TCRdb's copy holds only in-frame clones and misses some; the assay was immunoSEQ multiplex PCR. The sample carries approximately 82,000 clones, about two thirds recorded once. V lost 4 bases, J lost 2 bases, and 6 bases stayed unmatched. Germline V gene lookup returns CDR1 LNHDA and CDR2 SQIVND (reference sequence). CDR3 length equals 15 residues. The sample was PBMCs. The clonotype was recovered from a woman aged 25 to 39 in good health and CMV-seropositive. This chain links TRBV19 with TRBJ1-1; 8 bases align to TRBD1. The CDR3 coding sequence is TGTGCCAGTAGTAGTCCCGGGACAGGTAACACTGAAGCTTTCTTT. Its translation: CASSSPGTGNTEAFF.